Included here is one T cell receptor (beta chain) sequence, with context. This specimen belongs to a study of shared T cell receptors in the human thymus. The CDR3 is made up of 15 amino acids. Assay: immunoSEQ multiplex PCR; the TCRdb copy retains only in-frame clones and omits some. The sample holds 550,000 to 800,000 clones, approximately 83% seen once. These sequences were also reported in another study, on human thymus T cells.

Material: thymocytes. The rearrangement uses TRBV21-1 and TRBJ2-7; the table calls TRBD1, which could not be checked here. TRBV21-1 is listed as a pseudogene. The sequence derives from a girl in the first two years of life with a congenital heart defect. CDR3 nucleotide sequence: TGTGCCAGCAGGATCAACAGGGCCCCGCACTACGAGCAGTACTTC. Residues: CASRINRAPHYEQYF.